This is a list of T cell receptor beta chains from one sample in a study of blood T cell repertoires in COVID-19. Measured with immunoSEQ multiplex PCR; TCRdb has only the in-frame clones, and not every one. The table lists about 230,000 clones, approximately 90% of them singletons, with around 10% in the top ten. The sequencing input was peripheral blood. Receptors were obtained from a man aged 45-60 years with COVID-19, enrolled during active disease. CDR3s include the opening cysteine and the closing phenylalanine or tryptophan. The D gene is left open where the match is weak. Size values are once, few and many counts, or a class for expanded clones, and some rows have none.

v_call	d_call	clone_size	j_call	cdr3_nt	cdr3_aa
TRBV29-1	TRBD2	NA	TRBJ2-1	TGCAGCGTCCACCCTAGCGGGAGTTTGGATGAGCAGTTCTTC	CSVHPSGSLDEQFF
TRBV11-2	TRBD2	NA	TRBJ2-7	TGTGCCAGCAGCTCAGGGGGGACTAGCGGGAGTGTGAACGAGCAGTACTTC	CASSSGGTSGSVNEQYF
TRBV19	TRBD2	few	TRBJ2-1	TGTGCCAGTAGTCCCACTAGCGGGAGGGCCAGTGAGCAGTTCTTC	CASSPTSGRASEQFF
TRBV30	TRBD1	NA	TRBJ1-4	TGTGCCTGGACACGGACAGGGGCTGCTAATGAAAAACTGTTTTTT	CAWTRTGAANEKLFF
TRBV29-1	TRBD2	NA	TRBJ2-3	TGCAGCGTCCACGCGGGGGCAGATACGCAGTATTTT	CSVHAGADTQYF
TRBV7-9	NA	NA	TRBJ2-5	TGTGCCAGCAGCTCCCGGGACTTGCAAGAGACCCAGTACTTC	CASSSRDLQETQYF
TRBV5-4	NA	NA	TRBJ2-2	TGTGCCAGCAGCTTGGGACCCCAGGGAGGCACCGGGGAGCTGTTTTTT	CASSLGPQGGTGELFF
TRBV4-2	TRBD2	NA	TRBJ2-3	TGTGCCAGCAGCCAAGAACTAGCGGGGGGGCCGGTTGAAGATACGCAGTATTTT	CASSQELAGGPVEDTQYF
TRBV5-1	TRBD2	few	TRBJ2-1	TGCGCCAGCAGCTTCACGGGTCGGCCCGGGACTAGCGGTAGAACGGGCAATGAGCAGTTCTTC	CASSFTGRPGTSGRTGNEQFF
TRBV9	TRBD2	NA	TRBJ2-3	TGTGCCAGCAGCGTAGTGGTGCGTAGCGGGAATCGAAACACAGATACGCAGTATTTT	CASSVVVRSGNRNTDTQYF
TRBV10-1	NA	NA	TRBJ1-3	TGCGCCAGCAGTGAGCCTTCGACAGGCGGCTCTGGAAACACCATATATTTT	CASSEPSTGGSGNTIYF
TRBV7-2	NA	few	TRBJ1-1	TGTGCCAGCAGCCTAGACACAGGCGCCCGTGAAGCTTTCTTT	CASSLDTGAREAFF
TRBV19	NA	NA	TRBJ2-7	TGTGCCAGTAGTCCTGGACAGTCGAGCTCCTACGAGCAGTACTTC	CASSPGQSSSYEQYF